Following are 10 T cell receptor beta chains from one sample sequenced in a study of CD8+ T cells in alopecia areata. The sequencing template was cDNA reverse transcribed from extracted RNA. The method was immunoSEQ multiplex PCR; TCRdb's version includes in-frame clones alone and lacks a portion of them. In the table there are 130,000 to 150,000 clones, around 49% of which are singletons. Sequenced here: CD4+ T cells sorted from blood, sampled at week 0. Receptors were obtained from a human donor with alopecia areata.

This sequence joins TRBV14 and TRBJ2-3; D is possibly TRBD1 or TRBD2 (6 bases each). Germline lookup yields CDR1 SGHDN and CDR2 FVKESK. The CDR3 covers 15 residues. V was shortened by 0 bases and J by 1 base, with 8 bases between the two germline ends. Written as DNA, the CDR3 is TGTGCCAGCAGCCAAGATGGGGGGCGCACAGATACGCAGTATTTT. This translates into CASSQDGGRTDTQYF.

This clone was seen a few times. The chain joins TRBV19 to TRBJ2-7; D remains unclear. CDR3 length: 13 residues. Germline CDR1 and CDR2: LNHDA and SQIVND (reference sequence). Trimming removed 5 bases from V and 2 bases from J, with 10 bases in between. CDR3 DNA sequence: TGTGCCAGTAGTTCGAGGCCCGCCTACGAGCAGTACTTC. Its protein is CASSSRPAYEQYF.

The rearrangement links TRBV30 to TRBJ2-3; D is unresolved. V was cut by 0 bases and J by 5 bases, with 6 bases left in between. This CDR3 spans 12 amino acids. The germline V gene has CDR1 GTSNPN and CDR2 SVGIG (reference sequence). This CDR3 reads CAWSVALDTQYF. Written as DNA, the CDR3 is TGTGCCTGGAGTGTAGCCTTAGATACGCAGTATTTT.

V is TRBV9 and J is TRBJ2-1; D assignment may be TRBD1 or TRBD2 (5 bases each). V gave up 3 bases and J gave up 8 bases, with 24 bases separating them. Germline CDR1 reads SGDLS; CDR2 reads YYNGEE. The CDR3 spans 17 residues. The CDR3 sequence is CASSGGALAAVGDEQFF. CDR3 coding DNA: TGTGCCAGCAGCGGAGGGGCCCTTGCAGCGGTGGGGGATGAGCAGTTCTTC.

The chain joins TRBV10-3 to TRBJ2-2; D gene uncertain. The V gene's germline CDR1 is ENHRY and CDR2 SYGVKD. Trimming removed 2 bases from V and 4 bases from J, with 5 bases in between. This CDR3 spans 13 amino acids. The CDR3 coding sequence is TGTGCCATCAGTGAGGAGCGCACCGGGGAGCTGTTTTTT. Translating gives CAISEERTGELFF.

The chain recombines TRBV30 with TRBJ1-4; a weak D match, TRBD1 (5 bases). Trimming removed 0 bases from V and 8 bases from J, with 13 bases in between. CDR1 is GTSNPN and CDR2 is SVGIG in the germline V gene (reference sequence). The CDR3 runs to 14 residues. CDR3 coding DNA: TGTGCCTGGAGTGTATTTGGCAAGGGGGAAAAACTGTTTTTT. Protein: CAWSVFGKGEKLFF.

This clone was detected only a few times. The V call is TRBV6-5, the J call TRBJ2-3, with D possibly TRBD1 on 7 matching bases. CDR3 length equals 14 residues. V lost 6 bases, J lost 3 bases, and 13 bases lay in between. Germline V gene sequence: CDR1 MNHEY, CDR2 SVGAGI. Here the CDR3 reads CASRRGTETDTQYF. The DNA for the CDR3 is TGTGCCAGCAGGCGCGGGACAGAAACAGATACGCAGTATTTT.

This clone was counted many times. The chain combines TRBV30 with TRBJ1-2, with D perhaps TRBD1 (5 bases). The CDR3 spans 12 residues. Germline CDR1 is GTSNPN and CDR2 is SVGIG (reference sequence). The germline V and J ends were trimmed by 1 base and 7 bases, with 10 bases remaining between them. CDR3 bases: TGTGCCTGGAGTGCGGGGGTTGGTGGCTACACCTTC. Protein product: CAWSAGVGGYTF.

This chain uses TRBV29-1 with TRBJ2-3, with D possibly matching TRBD2 (6 bases). The CDR3 spans 15 residues. V was shortened by 3 bases and J by 2 bases, with 15 bases between the two germline ends. Per the germline V gene, CDR1 is SQVTM and CDR2 is ANQGSEA. CDR3 DNA sequence: TGCAGCGTTGACTACGGGGGAGGAGTCACAGATACGCAGTATTTT. Translation gives CSVDYGGGVTDTQYF.

The sample holds a few counts of this clone. This chain uses TRBV19 with TRBJ2-1; D possibly matches TRBD1 or TRBD2 (6 bases each). V shed 5 bases and J shed 9 bases, with 17 bases lying between them. This CDR3 comprises 14 residues. Germline V gene data show CDR1 as LNHDA and CDR2 as SQIVND (reference sequence). The CDR3 bases are TGTGCCAGTAGTCCCCGGGGGCCGGGCGGTGAGCAGTTCTTC. Protein: CASSPRGPGGEQFF.